This T cell receptor beta chain was recovered during a study of vaccination and CD4 T cells after COVID-19. Across the whole study: Nasal swab PCR identified SARS-CoV-2 in the convalescent patients, of whom fewer than 10 were mild and one severe. Study-wide results and limits: A median approximately 83% of convalescent patients' SARS-CoV-2-reactive clones emerged only after vaccination. Nearly all convalescent vaccine-specific clones, 304 of 307, recognized only SARS-CoV-2 spike.

As regards this clonotype: Its target is unknown.

Using its own MiXCR run on the PCR reads, TCRdb lists one record per CDR3 protein. The data contain approximately 20,000 distinct CDR3 sequences, 58% of them singletons. With 3 bases removed from V and 7 bases from J, the gap between germline ends came to 13 bases. CDR3 length: 13 residues. CDR1 DFQATT and CDR2 SNEGSKA come from the germline V gene (reference sequence). The chain joins TRBV20-1 to TRBJ2-1; D remains unclear. The sequencing used CD4+ T cells from blood, collected before SARS-CoV-2 vaccination. This receptor was taken from a human donor who had recovered from COVID-19. CDR3: CSASRGQHNEQFF. The CDR3 DNA reads TGCAGTGCTAGCCGAGGTCAGCATAATGAGCAGTTCTTC.